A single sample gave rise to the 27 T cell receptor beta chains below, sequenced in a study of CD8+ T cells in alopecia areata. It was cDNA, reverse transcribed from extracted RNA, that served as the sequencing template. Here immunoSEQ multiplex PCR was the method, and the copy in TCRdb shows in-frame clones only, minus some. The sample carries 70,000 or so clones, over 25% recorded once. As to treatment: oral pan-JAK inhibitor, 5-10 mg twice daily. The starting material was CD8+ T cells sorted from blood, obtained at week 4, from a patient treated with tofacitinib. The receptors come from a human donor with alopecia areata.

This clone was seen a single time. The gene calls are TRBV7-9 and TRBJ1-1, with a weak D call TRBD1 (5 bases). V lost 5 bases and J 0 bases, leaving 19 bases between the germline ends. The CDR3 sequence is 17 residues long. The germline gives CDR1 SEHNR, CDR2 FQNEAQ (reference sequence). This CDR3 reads CASSRRGTAKLNTEAFF. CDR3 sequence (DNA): TGTGCCAGCAGCCGTCGGGGCACAGCAAAGCTGAACACTGAAGCTTTCTTT.

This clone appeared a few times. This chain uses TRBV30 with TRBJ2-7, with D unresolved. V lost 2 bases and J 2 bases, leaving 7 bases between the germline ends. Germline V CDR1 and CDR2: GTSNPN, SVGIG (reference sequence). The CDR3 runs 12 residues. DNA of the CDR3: TGTGCCTGGAGTTATGAGGCCTACGAGCAGTACTTC. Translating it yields CAWSYEAYEQYF.

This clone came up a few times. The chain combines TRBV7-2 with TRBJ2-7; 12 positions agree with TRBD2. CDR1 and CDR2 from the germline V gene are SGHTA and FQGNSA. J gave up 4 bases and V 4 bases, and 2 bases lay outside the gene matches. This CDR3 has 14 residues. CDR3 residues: CASSSSGRGYEQYF. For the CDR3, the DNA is TGTGCCAGCAGCTCTAGCGGGAGGGGGTACGAGCAGTACTTC.

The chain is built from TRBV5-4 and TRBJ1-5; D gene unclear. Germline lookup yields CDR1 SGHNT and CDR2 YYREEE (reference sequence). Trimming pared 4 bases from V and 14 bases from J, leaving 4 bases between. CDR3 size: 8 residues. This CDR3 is CASSPEHF. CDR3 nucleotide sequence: TGTGCCAGCAGCCCCGAGCATTTT.

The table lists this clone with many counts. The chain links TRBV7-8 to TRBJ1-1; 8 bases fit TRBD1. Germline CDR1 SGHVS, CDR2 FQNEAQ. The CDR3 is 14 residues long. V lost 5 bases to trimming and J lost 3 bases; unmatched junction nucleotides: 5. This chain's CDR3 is CASSATGEYTEAFF. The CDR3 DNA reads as TGTGCCAGCAGCGCGACAGGGGAGTACACTGAAGCTTTCTTT.

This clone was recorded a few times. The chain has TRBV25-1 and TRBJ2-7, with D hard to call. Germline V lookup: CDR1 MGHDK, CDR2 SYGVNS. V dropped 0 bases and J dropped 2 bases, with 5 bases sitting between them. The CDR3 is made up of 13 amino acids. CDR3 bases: TGTGCCAGCAGTGAATATCGGGCCTACGAGCAGTACTTC. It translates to CASSEYRAYEQYF.

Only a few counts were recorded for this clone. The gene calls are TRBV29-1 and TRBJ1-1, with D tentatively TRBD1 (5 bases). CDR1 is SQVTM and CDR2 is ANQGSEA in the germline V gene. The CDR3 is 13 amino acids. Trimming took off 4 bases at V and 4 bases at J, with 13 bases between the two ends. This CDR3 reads CSVVLGGSTEAFF. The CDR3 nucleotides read TGCAGCGTTGTCCTCGGGGGTTCCACTGAAGCTTTCTTT.

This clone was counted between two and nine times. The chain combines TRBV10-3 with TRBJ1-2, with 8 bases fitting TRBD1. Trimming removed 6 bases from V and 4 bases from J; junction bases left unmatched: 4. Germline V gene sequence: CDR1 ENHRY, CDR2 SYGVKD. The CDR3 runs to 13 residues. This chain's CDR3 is CAIRIDRGYGYTF. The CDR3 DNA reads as TGTGCCATCAGGATCGACAGGGGCTATGGCTACACCTTC.

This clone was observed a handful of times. CDR3 sequence reads: CSVQQGREKLFF. The DNA for the CDR3 is TGCAGCGTTCAACAGGGACGAGAAAAACTGTTTTTT. The V gene is TRBV29-1, the J gene TRBJ1-4; tentatively, D is TRBD1 (6 bases). The CDR3 covers 12 residues. Trimming shortened V by 5 bases and J by 8 bases, and 12 bases separated the two germline ends. The germline gives CDR1 SQVTM, CDR2 ANQGSEA.

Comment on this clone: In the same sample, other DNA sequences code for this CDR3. CDR3 nucleotide sequence: TGCGCCAGCAGCTTGCAAACCGGGAGCTCCTACGAGCAGTACTTC. Encoded protein: CASSLQTGSSYEQYF. This sequence joins TRBV5-1 and TRBJ2-7; possibly TRBD2 for D (6 bases). V was shortened by 1 base and J by 0 bases, with 11 bases between the two germline ends. The CDR3 is 15 amino acids. Looked up from germline, CDR1 is SGHRS and CDR2 is YFSETQ.

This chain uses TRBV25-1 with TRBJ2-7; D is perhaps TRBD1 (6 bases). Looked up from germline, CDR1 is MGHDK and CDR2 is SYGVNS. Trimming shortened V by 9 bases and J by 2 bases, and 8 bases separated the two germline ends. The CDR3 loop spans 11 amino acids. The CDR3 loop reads CASGQTYEQYF. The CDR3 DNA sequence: TGTGCCAGTGGACAGACCTACGAGCAGTACTTC.

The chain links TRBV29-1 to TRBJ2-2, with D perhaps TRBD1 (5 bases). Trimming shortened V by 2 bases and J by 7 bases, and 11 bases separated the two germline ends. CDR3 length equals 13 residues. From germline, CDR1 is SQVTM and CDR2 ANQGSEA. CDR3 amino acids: CSVETGRIGELFF. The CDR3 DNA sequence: TGCAGCGTTGAAACAGGACGGATCGGGGAGCTGTTTTTT.

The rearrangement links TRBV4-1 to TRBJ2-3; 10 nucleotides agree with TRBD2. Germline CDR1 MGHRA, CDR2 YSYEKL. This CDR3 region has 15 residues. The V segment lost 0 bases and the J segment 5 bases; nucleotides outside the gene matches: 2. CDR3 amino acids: CASSQEPSGRDTQYF. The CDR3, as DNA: TGCGCCAGCAGCCAAGAGCCTAGCGGGAGAGATACGCAGTATTTT.

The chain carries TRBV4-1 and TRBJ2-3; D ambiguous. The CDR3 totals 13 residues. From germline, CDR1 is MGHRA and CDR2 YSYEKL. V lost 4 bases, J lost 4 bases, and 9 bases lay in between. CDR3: CASSPPRADTQYF. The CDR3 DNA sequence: TGCGCCAGCAGCCCCCCTAGGGCAGATACGCAGTATTTT.

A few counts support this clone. The CDR3 is CASSALTDTQYF. The CDR3 DNA sequence: TGTGCCAGCAGCGCCCTCACAGATACGCAGTATTTT. This chain joins TRBV7-9 and TRBJ2-3; D remains ambiguous. Between the trimmed V and J ends, which lost 5 bases and 2 bases, there was a span of 5 bases. This CDR3 spans 12 amino acids. Per the germline V gene, CDR1 is SEHNR and CDR2 is FQNEAQ (reference sequence).

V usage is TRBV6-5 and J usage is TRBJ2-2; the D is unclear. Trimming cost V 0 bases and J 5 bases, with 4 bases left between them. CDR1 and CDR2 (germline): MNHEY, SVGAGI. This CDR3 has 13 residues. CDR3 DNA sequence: TGTGCCAGCAGTTACTCTCAGACCGGGGAGCTGTTTTTT. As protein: CASSYSQTGELFF.

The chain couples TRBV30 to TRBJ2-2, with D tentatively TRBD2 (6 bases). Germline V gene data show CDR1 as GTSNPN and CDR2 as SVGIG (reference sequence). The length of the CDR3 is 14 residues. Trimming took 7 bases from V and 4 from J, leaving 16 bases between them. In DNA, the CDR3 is TGTGCCTCGGAGGGTGAGGTGGTCACCGGGGAGCTGTTTTTT. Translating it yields CASEGEVVTGELFF.

The CDR3 protein is CASSVGYSGANVLTF. CDR3 DNA sequence: TGTGCCAGCAGTGTCGGATACTCTGGGGCCAACGTCCTGACTTTC. The chain is built from TRBV6-1 and TRBJ2-6; D is ambiguous. The CDR3 contains 15 residues. The ends were cut back, 4 bases at V and 0 bases at J, with 7 bases in the middle. Germline assignment: CDR1 MNHNS and CDR2 SASEGT.

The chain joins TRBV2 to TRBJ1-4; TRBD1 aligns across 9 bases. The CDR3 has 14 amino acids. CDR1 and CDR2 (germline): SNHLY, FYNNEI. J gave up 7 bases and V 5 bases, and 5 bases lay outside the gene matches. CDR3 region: CASSPTGGSEKLFF. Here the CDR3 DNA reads TGTGCCAGCAGTCCTACAGGGGGCAGTGAAAAACTGTTTTTT. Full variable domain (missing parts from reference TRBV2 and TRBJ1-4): EPEVTQTPSHQVTQMGQEVILRCVPISNHLYFYWYRQILGQKVEFLVSFYNNEISEKSEIFDDQFSVERPDGSNFTLKIRSTKLEDSAMYFCASSPTGGSEKLFFGSGTQLSVL.

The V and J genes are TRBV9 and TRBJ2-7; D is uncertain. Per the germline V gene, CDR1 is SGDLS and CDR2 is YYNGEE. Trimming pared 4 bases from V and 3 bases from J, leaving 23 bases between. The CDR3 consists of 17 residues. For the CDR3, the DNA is TGTGCCAGCAGCCCGACGTATAACGTAGCAGCCAACTACGAGCAGTACTTC. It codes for CASSPTYNVAANYEQYF. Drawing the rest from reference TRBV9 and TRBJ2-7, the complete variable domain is DSGVTQTPKHLITATGQRVTLRCSPRSGDLSVYWYQQSLDQGLQFLIQYYNGEERAKGNILERFSAQQFPDLHSELNLSSLELGDSALYFCASSPTYNVAANYEQYFGPGTRLTVT.

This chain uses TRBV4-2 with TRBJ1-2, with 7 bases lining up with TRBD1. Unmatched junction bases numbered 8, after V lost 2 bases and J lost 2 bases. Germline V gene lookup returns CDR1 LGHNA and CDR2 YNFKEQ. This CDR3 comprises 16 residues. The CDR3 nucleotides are TGTGCCAGCAGCCAAAAGATTGAGGACAGGAACTATGGCTACACCTTC. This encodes CASSQKIEDRNYGYTF.

CDR3 coding DNA: TGTGCCTGGAGTGTCCGGGTCTCCTACAATGAGCAGTTCTTC. Protein sequence: CAWSVRVSYNEQFF. The chain combines TRBV30 with TRBJ2-1, with D hard to call. Trimming stripped 0 bases from V and 0 bases from J, with 6 bases between. Germline CDR1 GTSNPN, CDR2 SVGIG (reference sequence). The CDR3 loop spans 14 amino acids.

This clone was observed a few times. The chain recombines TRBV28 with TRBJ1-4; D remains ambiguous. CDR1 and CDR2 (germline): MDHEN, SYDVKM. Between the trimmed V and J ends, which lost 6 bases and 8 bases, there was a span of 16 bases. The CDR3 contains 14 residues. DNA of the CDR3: TGTGCCAGCAGCGCTACCGGCCCGGACGAAAAACTGTTTTTT. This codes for CASSATGPDEKLFF.

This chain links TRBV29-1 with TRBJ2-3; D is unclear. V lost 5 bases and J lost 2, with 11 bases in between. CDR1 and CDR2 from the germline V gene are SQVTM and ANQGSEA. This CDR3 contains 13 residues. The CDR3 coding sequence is TGCAGCGTTAAACCCTACATCACAGATACGCAGTATTTT. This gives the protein CSVKPYITDTQYF.

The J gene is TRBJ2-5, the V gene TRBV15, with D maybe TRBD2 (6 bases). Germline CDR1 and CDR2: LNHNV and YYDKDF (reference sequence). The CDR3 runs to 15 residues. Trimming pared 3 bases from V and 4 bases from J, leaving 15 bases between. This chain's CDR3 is CATSSRAGLRETQYF. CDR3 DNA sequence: TGTGCCACCAGCAGTCGTGCGGGATTGCGAGAGACCCAGTACTTC.

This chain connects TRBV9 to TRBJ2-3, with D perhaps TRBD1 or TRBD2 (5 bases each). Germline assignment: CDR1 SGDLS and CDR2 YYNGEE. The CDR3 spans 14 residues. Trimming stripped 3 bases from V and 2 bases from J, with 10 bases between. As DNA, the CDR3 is TGTGCCAGCAGCGGCAGGGAGTCCACAGATACGCAGTATTTT. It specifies CASSGRESTDTQYF.

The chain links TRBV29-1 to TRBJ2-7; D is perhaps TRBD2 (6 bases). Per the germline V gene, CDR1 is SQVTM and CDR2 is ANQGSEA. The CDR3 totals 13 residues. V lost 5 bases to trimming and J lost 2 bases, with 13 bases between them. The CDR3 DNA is TGCAGCGTTCACCCGGGAGATACCTACGAGCAGTACTTC. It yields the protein CSVHPGDTYEQYF.